Described below is a single T cell receptor (beta chain) sequence and its context. This record comes from a study of control samples from healthy donors and cancer patients. Here immunoSEQ multiplex PCR was the method, and the copy in TCRdb shows in-frame clones only, minus some. The sample lists some 58,000 clones, around 87% occurring once. This CDR3 is 19 amino acids long. Germline CDR1 ENHRY, CDR2 SYGVKD. Trimming cost V 2 bases and J 4 bases, with 24 bases left between them. This receptor was identified in a woman aged 55-69 years with lung cancer. V usage is TRBV10-3 and J usage is TRBJ1-5, with D possibly TRBD1 on 5 matching bases. Sequences were obtained from PBMCs. CDR3 sequence reads: CAISEEVLADTTRNQPQHF. The CDR3 nucleotides are TGTGCCATCAGTGAGGAAGTTCTCGCGGACACAACCCGTAATCAGCCCCAGCATTTT.